This T cell receptor beta chain was sequenced during a study of monozygotic twins with inflammatory bowel disease. Study conclusions and caveats: Patient repertoire variability may have increased through differing immunosuppressive treatments.

CDR3 length: 14 residues. Germline values: CDR1 WSHSY, CDR2 SAAADI. TCRdb reworked the 5' RACE reads into one entry per CDR3 protein, no DNA. Its listing shows 110,000 or so distinct CDR3 sequences. Remarks on this clonotype: The antigen is unknown.

Source material: blood. This clonotype was obtained from a human donor with ulcerative colitis or Crohn's disease, or a healthy co-twin of an affected twin (not recorded which). The chain links TRBV10-2 to TRBJ1-5. The CDR3 is CASTGGNSNQPQHF.